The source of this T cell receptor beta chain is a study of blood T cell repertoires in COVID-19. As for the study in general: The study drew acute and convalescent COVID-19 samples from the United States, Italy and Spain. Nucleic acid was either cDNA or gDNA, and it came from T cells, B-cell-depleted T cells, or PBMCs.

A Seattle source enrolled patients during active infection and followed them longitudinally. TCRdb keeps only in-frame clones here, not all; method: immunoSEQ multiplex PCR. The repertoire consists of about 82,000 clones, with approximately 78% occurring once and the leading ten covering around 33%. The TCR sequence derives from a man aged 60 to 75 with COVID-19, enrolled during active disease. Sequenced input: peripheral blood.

The CDR3 DNA is TGCGCCAGCAGCTCCCGGACAGCGAACACTGAAGCTTTCTTT. Translated: CASSSRTANTEAFF. This chain joins TRBV5-1 and TRBJ1-1; maybe TRBD1 (6 bases). The V and J ends lost 3 bases and 1 base respectively, with 10 bases between them. Looked up from germline, CDR1 is SGHRS and CDR2 is YFSETQ. This CDR3 region has 14 residues.